This section outlines one T cell receptor (beta chain) sequence together with its context. Its antigen remains unknown. This sample is part of a study of cytomegalovirus exposure and HLA in healthy donors. General study results and limits: Reports showed the classifier diagnosing cytomegalovirus status with high specificity and sensitivity. HLA alleles showed associations with fewer than 20,000 TCR beta sequences in a later analysis, at a 0.05 false discovery rate.

The primer mix had 60 Vbeta and 13 Jbeta primers. Libraries were prepared by immunoSEQ multiplex PCR; TCRdb keeps only in-frame clonotypes and omits some of them. The sample totals 130,000 or so clones. The TCR sequence derives from a woman aged 40 to 49 in good health and CMV-seropositive. Sequencing used PBMCs.

This CDR3 reads CASSGGTGSFVLTF. The DNA of the CDR3 is TGTGCCAGCAGTGGCGGGACAGGGTCCTTTGTCCTGACTTTC. This chain connects TRBV28 to TRBJ2-6; 9 bases align to TRBD1. The CDR3 extends over 14 amino acids. J lost 13 bases, V lost 5 bases, and 9 bases had no gene match. Germline assignment: CDR1 MDHEN and CDR2 SYDVKM.